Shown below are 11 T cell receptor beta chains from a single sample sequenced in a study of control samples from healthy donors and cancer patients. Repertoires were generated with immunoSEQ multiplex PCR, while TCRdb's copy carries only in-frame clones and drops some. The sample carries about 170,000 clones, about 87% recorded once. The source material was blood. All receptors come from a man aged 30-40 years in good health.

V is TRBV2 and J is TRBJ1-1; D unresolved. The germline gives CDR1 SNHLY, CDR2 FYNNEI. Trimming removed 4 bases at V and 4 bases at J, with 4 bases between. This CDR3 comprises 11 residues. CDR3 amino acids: CASSVITEAFF. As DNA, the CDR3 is TGTGCCAGCAGTGTTATCACTGAAGCTTTCTTT.

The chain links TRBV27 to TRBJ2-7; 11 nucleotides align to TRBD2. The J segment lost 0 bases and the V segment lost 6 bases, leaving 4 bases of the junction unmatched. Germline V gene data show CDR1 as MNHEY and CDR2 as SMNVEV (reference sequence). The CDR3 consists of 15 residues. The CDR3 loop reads CASRDTSGSSYEQYF. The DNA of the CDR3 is TGTGCCAGCAGGGACACTAGCGGGAGCTCCTACGAGCAGTACTTC.

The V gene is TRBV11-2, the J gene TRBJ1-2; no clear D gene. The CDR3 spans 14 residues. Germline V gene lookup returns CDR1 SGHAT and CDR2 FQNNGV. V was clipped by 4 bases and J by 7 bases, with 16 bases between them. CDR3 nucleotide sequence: TGTGCCAGCAGCTCTAACCGTGGCCCGGTTGGCTACACCTTC. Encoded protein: CASSSNRGPVGYTF.

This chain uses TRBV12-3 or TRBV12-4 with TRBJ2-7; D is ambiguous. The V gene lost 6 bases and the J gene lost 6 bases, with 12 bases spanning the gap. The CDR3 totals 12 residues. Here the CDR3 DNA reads TGTGCCAGCAGAGCTCCAGGCCTCGAGCAGTACTTC. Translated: CASRAPGLEQYF.

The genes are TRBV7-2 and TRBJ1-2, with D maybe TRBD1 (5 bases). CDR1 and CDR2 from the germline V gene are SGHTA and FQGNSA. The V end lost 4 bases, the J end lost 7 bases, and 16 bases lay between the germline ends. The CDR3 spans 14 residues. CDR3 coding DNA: TGTGCCAGCAGCTCAGGTCCCAGGGAGGGTGGCTACACCTTC. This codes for CASSSGPREGGYTF.

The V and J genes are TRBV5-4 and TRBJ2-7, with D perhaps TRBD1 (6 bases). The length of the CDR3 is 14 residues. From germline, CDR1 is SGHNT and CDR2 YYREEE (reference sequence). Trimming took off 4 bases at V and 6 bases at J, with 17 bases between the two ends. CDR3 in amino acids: CASSPLGAGLEQYF. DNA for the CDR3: TGTGCCAGCAGCCCGCTGGGGGCAGGGCTCGAGCAGTACTTC.

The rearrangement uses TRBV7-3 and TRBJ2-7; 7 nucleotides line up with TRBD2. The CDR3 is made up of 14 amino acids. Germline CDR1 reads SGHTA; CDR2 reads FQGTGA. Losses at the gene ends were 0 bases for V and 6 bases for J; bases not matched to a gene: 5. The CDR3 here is CASSLTGGSAEQYF. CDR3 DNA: TGTGCCAGCAGCTTAACAGGCGGGAGTGCCGAGCAGTACTTC.

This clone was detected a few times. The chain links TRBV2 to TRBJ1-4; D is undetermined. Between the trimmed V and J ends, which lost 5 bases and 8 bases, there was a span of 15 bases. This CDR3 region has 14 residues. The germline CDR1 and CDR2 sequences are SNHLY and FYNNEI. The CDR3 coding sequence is TGTGCCAGCAGTACCGGTCTCGTGGGAGAAAAACTGTTTTTT. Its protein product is CASSTGLVGEKLFF. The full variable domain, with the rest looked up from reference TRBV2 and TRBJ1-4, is EPEVTQTPSHQVTQMGQEVILRCVPISNHLYFYWYRQILGQKVEFLVSFYNNEISEKSEIFDDQFSVERPDGSNFTLKIRSTKLEDSAMYFCASSTGLVGEKLFFGSGTQLSVL.

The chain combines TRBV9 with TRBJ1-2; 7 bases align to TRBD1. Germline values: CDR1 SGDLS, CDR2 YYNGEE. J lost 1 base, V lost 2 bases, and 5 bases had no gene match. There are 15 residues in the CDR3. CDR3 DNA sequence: TGTGCCAGCAGCGTGGGGGACAGAGTTAACTATGGCTACACCTTC. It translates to CASSVGDRVNYGYTF.

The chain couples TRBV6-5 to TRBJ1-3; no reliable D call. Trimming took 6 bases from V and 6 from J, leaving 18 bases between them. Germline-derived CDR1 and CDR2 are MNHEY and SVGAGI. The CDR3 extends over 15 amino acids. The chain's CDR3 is CASRATATRENTIYF. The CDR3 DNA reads TGTGCCAGCAGAGCTACAGCTACTAGGGAAAACACCATATATTTT.

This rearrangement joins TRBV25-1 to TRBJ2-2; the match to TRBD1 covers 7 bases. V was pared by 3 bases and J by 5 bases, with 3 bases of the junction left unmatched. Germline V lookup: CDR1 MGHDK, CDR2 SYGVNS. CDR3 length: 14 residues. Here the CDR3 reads CASSETGKTGELFF. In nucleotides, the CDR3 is TGTGCCAGCAGTGAGACAGGGAAGACCGGGGAGCTGTTTTTT.